These 28 T cell receptor beta chains share one sample of origin, sequenced in a study of T cell responses to AZD1222 COVID-19 vaccine. Measured with immunoSEQ multiplex PCR; TCRdb has only the in-frame clones, and not every one. This sample has about 150,000 clones, with 80% to 95% found just once. The sample was peripheral blood, taken 28 days after the second AZD1222 dose. The receptors here all came from an adult who received the AZD1222 COVID-19 vaccine.

V and J are TRBV7-8 and TRBJ2-5; 11 bases are shared with TRBD2. From germline, CDR1 is SGHVS and CDR2 FQNEAQ. Trimming removed 4 bases from V and 5 bases from J; junction bases left unmatched: 3. The CDR3 is made up of 14 amino acids. CDR3 residues: CASSYTSGSETQYF. For the CDR3, the DNA is TGTGCCAGCAGCTATACTAGCGGGAGTGAGACCCAGTACTTC.

The CDR3 is CASSHDPWDTQYF. CDR3 nucleotides: TGTGCCAGCAGTCACGACCCCTGGGATACGCAGTATTTT. The chain joins TRBV6-4 to TRBJ2-3; no definite D call. V lost 5 bases and J 6 bases, leaving 12 bases between the germline ends. The germline gives CDR1 MRHNA, CDR2 SNTAGT. This CDR3 region has 13 residues.

V is TRBV7-8 and J is TRBJ1-2; D call uncertain. Germline CDR1 and CDR2: SGHVS and FQNEAQ. Trimming pared 1 base from V and 4 bases from J, leaving 10 bases between. This CDR3 comprises 14 residues. Here the CDR3 reads CASSLVEESYGYTF. The CDR3 DNA sequence: TGTGCCAGCAGCTTAGTGGAGGAAAGCTATGGCTACACCTTC.

The chain uses TRBV2 and TRBJ2-5; no clear D. The CDR3 consists of 11 residues. Germline V CDR1 and CDR2: SNHLY, FYNNEI. V was trimmed by 8 bases and J by 2 bases, leaving 6 bases between them. The CDR3 sequence: CASSQQETQYF. The CDR3 region has the DNA TGTGCCAGCTCACAGCAAGAGACCCAGTACTTC.

The chain uses TRBV23-1 and TRBJ1-6, with TRBD1 identical over 7 bases. TRBV23-1 is designated an ORF whose function remains uncertain. The CDR3 spans 17 residues. Trimming took 3 bases from V and 2 from J; bases not matched to a gene: 7. CDR3 coding DNA: TGCGCCAGCAGTCAGGCGGCAGGGGGGGCCTATAATTCACCCCTCCACTTT. Encoded protein: CASSQAAGGAYNSPLHF.

This rearrangement joins TRBV7-9 to TRBJ1-1, with 8 bases fitting TRBD1. This CDR3 is built from 13 residues. CDR1 and CDR2 (germline): SEHNR, FQNEAQ (reference sequence). V was clipped by 7 bases and J by 5 bases; unmatched bases: 6. The CDR3 reads CASTLQGGTEAFF. DNA for the CDR3: TGTGCCAGCACGCTACAGGGGGGGACTGAAGCTTTCTTT. The complete variable domain, with remaining parts taken from reference TRBV7-9 and TRBJ1-1, reads DTGVSQNPRHKITKRGQNVTFRCDPISEHNRLYWYRQTLGQGPEFLTYFQNEAQLEKSRLLSDRFSAERPKGSFSTLEIQRTEQGDSAMYLCASTLQGGTEAFFGQGTRLTVV.

About this clone: At one of its ends the junction is not consistent with the germline gene, which may arise from a read error. This specimen includes other DNA sequences encoding the same CDR3. V gene TRBV18 combines with J gene TRBJ1-2; possibly TRBD1 for D (6 bases). In germline, CDR1 is KGHSH, CDR2 LQKENI. This CDR3 spans 13 amino acids. CDR3 sequence reads: CASSPQGNYGYTF. DNA for the CDR3: TGTGCCAGCTCCCCACAGGGCAACTATGGCTACACCTTC.

In this sample, this clone turned up a few times. The J gene is TRBJ1-1, the V gene TRBV28; no clear D. V dropped 9 bases and J dropped 1 base, with 12 bases sitting between them. CDR3 length equals 13 residues. Germline CDR1 reads MDHEN; CDR2 reads SYDVKM. The CDR3 DNA sequence: TGTGCCAGTCTACTCCGGACGAACACTGAAGCTTTCTTT. Its protein is CASLLRTNTEAFF. The full variable domain, rest sourced from reference TRBV28 and TRBJ1-1, is DVKVTQSSRYLVKRTGEKVFLECVQDMDHENMFWYRQDPGLGLRLIYFSYDVKMKEKGDIPEGYSVSREKKERFSLILESASTNQTSMYLCASLLRTNTEAFFGQGTRLTVV.

This clone has only one observation. The V and J genes are TRBV2 and TRBJ2-7; 8 bases line up with TRBD1. The CDR3 runs 14 residues. CDR1 is SNHLY, CDR2 FYNNEI, per germline. Trimming at V came to 6 bases and at J to 1 base, leaving 5 bases not matched to a gene. For the CDR3, the DNA is TGTGCCAGCAGGAGGACAGGGCTATCCTACGAGCAGTACTTC. It specifies CASRRTGLSYEQYF.

The rearrangement links TRBV6-6 to TRBJ1-2; unclear D gene. Trimming shortened V by 2 bases and J by 6 bases, and 16 bases separated the two germline ends. The CDR3 length is 15 residues. The germline CDR1 and CDR2 sequences are MNHNY and SVGAGI (reference sequence). The CDR3 nucleotides are TGTGCCAGCAGTTACGGCGGGTGGGGTGAGAATGGCTACACCTTC. Amino acid sequence: CASSYGGWGENGYTF.

This rearrangement joins TRBV9 to TRBJ2-7, with 9 bases fitting TRBD2. The CDR3 is 14 amino acids. V was pared by 4 bases and J by 3 bases, with 5 bases of the junction left unmatched. Germline assignment: CDR1 SGDLS and CDR2 YYNGEE. The CDR3, as DNA: TGTGCCAGCAGCATAGCGGGGGATAGCTACGAGCAGTACTTC. Its protein is CASSIAGDSYEQYF.

V is TRBV5-4 and J is TRBJ1-1; no clear D. From germline, CDR1 is SGHNT and CDR2 YYREEE (reference sequence). This CDR3 has 13 residues. The ends were cut back, 2 bases at V and 3 bases at J, with 8 bases in the middle. Here the CDR3 reads CASSLSQDTEAFF. CDR3 in DNA: TGTGCCAGCAGCTTATCCCAGGACACTGAAGCTTTCTTT.

The chain has TRBV6-1 and TRBJ1-2; perhaps TRBD1 as D (6 bases). The germline V gene encodes CDR1 MNHNS and CDR2 SASEGT. V was trimmed by 0 bases and J by 5 bases, leaving 13 bases between them. The CDR3 runs 15 residues. CDR3 nucleotides: TGTGCCAGCAGTGAAGCCCAGGGGTCCCCTTATGGCTACACCTTC. This sequence encodes CASSEAQGSPYGYTF.

This chain joins TRBV10-2 and TRBJ1-4; TRBD1 aligns across 7 bases. The CDR3 is 15 residues long. Looked up from germline, CDR1 is WSHSY and CDR2 is SAAADI. Trimming removed 3 bases from V and 4 bases from J; junction bases left unmatched: 5. This CDR3 is CASSDRTGFNEKLFF. The CDR3 region has the DNA TGCGCCAGCAGTGACAGGACAGGTTTTAATGAAAAACTGTTTTTT.

This CDR3 reads CASRNRGSLPPQHF. The CDR3 nucleotides read TGTGCCAGCCGGAACAGGGGAAGTCTTCCGCCCCAGCATTTT. The rearrangement uses TRBV3-1 (or the pseudogene TRBV3-2) and TRBJ1-5; TRBD1 aligns across 7 bases. This CDR3 is built from 14 residues. Trimming took 8 bases from V and 9 from J; bases not matched to a gene: 13. Looked up from germline, CDR1 is LGHDT and CDR2 is YNNKEL (reference sequence).

The chain uses TRBV28 and TRBJ1-1; 10 bases align to TRBD1. V gave up 5 bases and J gave up 11 bases; unmatched junction bases: 8. This CDR3 comprises 13 residues. Germline V gene data show CDR1 as MDHEN and CDR2 as SYDVKM. DNA of the CDR3: TGTGCCAGCAGTCCGGGACAGGGGTTAATGGCTTTCTTT. It encodes CASSPGQGLMAFF.

Only one count was recorded for this clone. In nucleotides, the CDR3 is TGTGCCAGTAGTATAAACACAGATACGCAGTATTTT. The encoded protein is CASSINTDTQYF. The chain employs TRBV19 and TRBJ2-3; no firm D call. Germline V gives CDR1 LNHDA, CDR2 SQIVND (reference sequence). The CDR3 is 12 residues long. Between the trimmed V and J ends, which lost 2 bases and 2 bases, there was a span of 2 bases.

This clone was observed once. The V gene is TRBV11-2, the J gene TRBJ2-7, with TRBD2 identical over 9 bases. There are 15 residues in the CDR3. Germline V CDR1 and CDR2: SGHAT, FQNNGV. The trim removed 5 bases at V and 6 bases at J, leaving 11 bases unmatched. The DNA of the CDR3 is TGTGCCAGCAGCCCCCGACTAGCGGAAGGTGTCGAGCAGTACTTC. Residues: CASSPRLAEGVEQYF.

The chain links TRBV19 to TRBJ1-6; D possibly corresponds to TRBD1 (5 bases). V lost 7 bases and J lost 3, with 13 bases in between. This CDR3 region has 15 residues. Germline V gene data show CDR1 as LNHDA and CDR2 as SQIVND (reference sequence). CDR3 sequence: CASTPGTFYNSPLHF. The CDR3 DNA sequence: TGTGCCAGTACCCCCGGGACTTTCTATAATTCACCCCTCCACTTT.

This clone has a handful of counts. V gene TRBV14 combines with J gene TRBJ2-5; D call uncertain. CDR1 is SGHDN and CDR2 is FVKESK in the germline V gene. The CDR3 consists of 13 residues. V was clipped by 1 base and J by 3 bases, with 6 bases between them. The CDR3 loop is CASSQGWEETQYF. In nucleotides, the CDR3 is TGTGCCAGCAGCCAAGGGTGGGAAGAGACCCAGTACTTC. Looking up the rest from reference TRBV14 and TRBJ2-5 gives the full variable domain: EAGVTQFPSHSVIEKGQTVTLRCDPISGHDNLYWYRRVMGKEIKFLLHFVKESKQDESGMPNNRFLAERTGGTYSTLKVQPAELEDSGVYFCASSQGWEETQYFGPGTRLLVL.

This clone was seen just once. The rearrangement links TRBV7-2 to TRBJ2-7; D is ambiguous. Germline CDR1 and CDR2: SGHTA and FQGNSA. This CDR3 has 15 amino acids. Deletions cut 1 base from V and 0 bases from J, with 10 bases between. CDR3 loop: CASSLVSRSSYEQYF. The CDR3 DNA reads TGTGCCAGCAGCTTAGTAAGTAGGAGCTCCTACGAGCAGTACTTC. Drawing the rest from reference TRBV7-2 and TRBJ2-7, the complete variable domain is GAGVSQSPSNKVTEKGKDVELRCDPISGHTALYWYRQSLGQGLEFLIYFQGNSAPDKSGLPSDRFSAERTGGSVSTLTIQRTQQEDSAVYLCASSLVSRSSYEQYFGPGTRLTVT.

V gene TRBV10-3 combines with J gene TRBJ1-1; 7 bases align to TRBD1. CDR3 length equals 14 residues. The trim removed 6 bases at V and 0 bases at J, leaving 4 bases unmatched. The V gene's germline CDR1 is ENHRY and CDR2 SYGVKD. CDR3: CAISNQGVNTEAFF. For the CDR3, the DNA is TGTGCCATCAGCAACCAGGGGGTGAACACTGAAGCTTTCTTT.

J is TRBJ2-6 and V is TRBV7-2; 9 bases line up with TRBD1. The CDR3 has 18 residues. The J segment lost 1 base and the V segment lost 5 bases, leaving 9 bases of the junction unmatched. Germline V CDR1 and CDR2: SGHTA, FQGNSA. The DNA for the CDR3 is TGTGCCAGCAGCCCCCGGACAGGGGATTTATCTGGGGCCAACGTCCTGACTTTC. This gives the protein CASSPRTGDLSGANVLTF.

CDR3 in amino acids: CASSFGGEKLFF. Here the CDR3 DNA reads TGTGCCAGCAGCTTTGGGGGTGAAAAACTGTTTTTT. This sequence joins TRBV7-9 and TRBJ1-4; TRBD1 is a possible D gene (5 bases). Per germline, CDR1 SEHNR and CDR2 FQNEAQ (reference sequence). The CDR3 sequence is 12 residues long. Deletions cut 3 bases from V and 7 bases from J, with 6 bases between.

The chain carries TRBV7-3 and TRBJ2-3; D gene uncertain. Germline V gives CDR1 SGHTA, CDR2 FQGTGA. CDR3 length: 14 residues. Trimming cost V 5 bases and J 0 bases, with 9 bases left between them. The CDR3 nucleotides are TGTGCCAGCAGCCCCGCGAGGAGCACAGATACGCAGTATTTT. Amino acid sequence: CASSPARSTDTQYF.

The V gene is TRBV12-3 or TRBV12-4, the J gene TRBJ1-1; D is perhaps TRBD1 (5 bases). Trimming pared 3 bases from V and 4 bases from J, leaving 9 bases between. CDR3 length equals 13 residues. CDR3 DNA sequence: TGTGCCAGCAGTTTTGGGGGTGGCACTGAAGCTTTCTTT. This sequence encodes CASSFGGGTEAFF.

The rearrangement links TRBV24-1 to TRBJ2-3; D remains ambiguous. Germline CDR1 KGHDR, CDR2 SFDVKD. The CDR3 totals 13 residues. Trimming pared 4 bases from V and 0 bases from J, leaving 4 bases between. The CDR3 DNA follows: TGTGCCACCAGTGAAGACAGCACAGATACGCAGTATTTT. As protein: CATSEDSTDTQYF.

The chain has TRBV27 and TRBJ2-7; D may be TRBD1 (6 bases). The CDR3 has 13 amino acids. V was trimmed by 10 bases and J by 0 bases, leaving 13 bases between them. The germline V gene encodes CDR1 MNHEY and CDR2 SMNVEV (reference sequence). The CDR3 coding sequence is TGTGCCACCGCGGACAGAAGCTCCTACGAGCAGTACTTC. This translates into CATADRSSYEQYF.